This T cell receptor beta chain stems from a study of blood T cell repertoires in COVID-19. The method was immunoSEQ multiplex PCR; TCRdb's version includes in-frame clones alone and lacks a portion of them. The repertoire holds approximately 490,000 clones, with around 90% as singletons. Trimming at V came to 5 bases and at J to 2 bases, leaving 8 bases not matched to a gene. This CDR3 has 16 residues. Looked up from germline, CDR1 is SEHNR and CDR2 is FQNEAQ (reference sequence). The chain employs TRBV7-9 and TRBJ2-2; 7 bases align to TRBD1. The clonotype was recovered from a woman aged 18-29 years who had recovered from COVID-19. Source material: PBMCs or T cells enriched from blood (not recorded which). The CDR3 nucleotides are TGTGCCAGCAGCCATACTAGGGGGCGCAACACCGGGGAGCTGTTTTTT. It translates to CASSHTRGRNTGELFF.